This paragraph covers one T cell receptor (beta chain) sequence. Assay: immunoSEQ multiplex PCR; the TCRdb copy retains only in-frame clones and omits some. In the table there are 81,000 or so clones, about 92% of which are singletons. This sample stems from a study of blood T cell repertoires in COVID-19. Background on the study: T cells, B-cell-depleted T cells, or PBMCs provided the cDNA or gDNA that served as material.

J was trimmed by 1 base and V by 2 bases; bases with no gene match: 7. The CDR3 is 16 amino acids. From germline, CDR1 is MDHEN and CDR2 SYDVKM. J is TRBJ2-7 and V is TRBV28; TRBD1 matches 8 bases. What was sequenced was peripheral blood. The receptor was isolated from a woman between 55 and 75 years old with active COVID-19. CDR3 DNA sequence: TGTGCCAGCAGTTTAAGCAGGGACAGGTCTTCCTACGAGCAGTACTTC. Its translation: CASSLSRDRSSYEQYF.